This T cell receptor beta chain was observed in a study of blood T cell repertoires in COVID-19. Overall study context: PBMCs, B-cell-depleted T cells, or T cells were the source of the cDNA or gDNA that made up the material.

This table comes from immunoSEQ multiplex PCR, and its TCRdb copy is limited to in-frame clones, with some not included. The sample lists under 80,000 clones, 85% to 90% occurring once. V was pared by 3 bases and J by 5 bases, with 10 bases of the junction left unmatched. Germline V gene sequence: CDR1 SGHRS, CDR2 YFSETQ. The CDR3 contains 15 residues. There are a few counts of this clone. This receptor was obtained from a woman of 80 years or more with active COVID-19. This rearrangement joins TRBV5-1 to TRBJ2-7; the match to TRBD1 covers 8 bases. Material: peripheral blood. CDR3 nucleotide sequence: TGCGCCAGCAGCTCGCTAGGGACAGGTGTTAACGAGCAGTACTTC. Its translation: CASSSLGTGVNEQYF.